Each of the 30 T cell receptor beta chains below was sequenced from the same sample in a study of cytomegalovirus exposure and HLA in healthy donors. PCR involved 60 Vbeta and 13 Jbeta primers. The table came from immunoSEQ multiplex PCR; TCRdb's copy has only in-frame clones and leaves some out. The sample has 110,000 to 150,000 clones, 60% to 80% seen once; the top ten hold approximately 3.8%. The sample consisted of PBMCs. The source of these receptors is a male donor in good health and CMV-seronegative.

This chain joins TRBV4-1 and TRBJ2-7; perhaps TRBD2 as D (7 bases). Germline lookup yields CDR1 MGHRA and CDR2 YSYEKL. Trimming left V 1 base short and J 0 bases short, with 19 bases between. The CDR3 extends over 18 amino acids. CDR3 region: CASSQGSPRGGLSYEQYF. CDR3 in DNA: TGCGCCAGCAGCCAAGGGTCTCCAAGGGGGGGCCTCTCCTACGAGCAGTACTTC.

This chain joins TRBV6-5 and TRBJ2-2; 8 positions match TRBD1. Losses at the gene ends were 5 bases for V and 0 bases for J; bases not matched to a gene: 2. This CDR3 contains 15 residues. CDR1 and CDR2 (germline): MNHEY, SVGAGI. The CDR3 reads CASSLGQANTGELFF. The CDR3 bases are TGTGCCAGCAGTCTGGGACAGGCGAACACCGGGGAGCTGTTTTTT.

This clone was detected once. This chain's CDR3 is CASSLSITGERGGYTF. CDR3 DNA: TGTGCCAGCAGTTTATCGATAACTGGGGAGAGAGGGGGCTACACCTTC. This rearrangement joins TRBV27 to TRBJ1-2; D is unclear. With 0 bases removed from V and 8 bases from J, the gap between germline ends came to 19 bases. This CDR3 is 16 amino acids long. Per germline, CDR1 MNHEY and CDR2 SMNVEV (reference sequence).

This clone has more than one count but fewer than ten. V is TRBV6-1 and J is TRBJ2-6; 10 bases align to TRBD1. Trimming took 3 bases from V and 2 from J; bases not matched to a gene: 4. This CDR3 is built from 17 residues. Germline V gene sequence: CDR1 MNHNS, CDR2 SASEGT. CDR3 amino acids: CASSEGQGKTGANVLTF. The CDR3 DNA sequence: TGTGCCAGCAGTGAGGGACAGGGGAAAACTGGGGCCAACGTCCTGACTTTC.

This chain links TRBV19 with TRBJ1-1; D uncertain. The germline V gene encodes CDR1 LNHDA and CDR2 SQIVND (reference sequence). V dropped 6 bases and J dropped 3 bases, with 11 bases sitting between them. The CDR3 sequence is 13 residues long. DNA for the CDR3: TGTGCCAGTAGGGGAGACACAGACACTGAAGCTTTCTTT. Its translation: CASRGDTDTEAFF.

This clone occurred once. V gene TRBV12-5 combines with J gene TRBJ2-7; 8 bases agree with TRBD1. Unmatched junction bases numbered 14, after V lost 2 bases and J lost 2 bases. This CDR3 spans 18 amino acids. Germline V CDR1 and CDR2: LGHNT, FRNRAP. As DNA, the CDR3 is TGTGCTAGTGGTTTGATCCTCAAAGGGACAGGAGCTGCCTACGAGCAGTACTTC. Protein sequence: CASGLILKGTGAAYEQYF.

This chain links TRBV9 with TRBJ2-7; weak D call: TRBD1 (5 bases). V was cut by 0 bases and J by 2 bases, with 9 bases left in between. This CDR3 has 14 residues. From germline, CDR1 is SGDLS and CDR2 YYNGEE. CDR3 bases: TGTGCCAGCAGCGTAGGGGGCGCCCCCTACGAGCAGTACTTC. Its translation: CASSVGGAPYEQYF.

The rearrangement joins TRBV7-8 to TRBJ1-6, with D possibly TRBD1 on 6 matching bases. Germline CDR1 reads SGHVS; CDR2 reads FQNEAQ. This CDR3 has 16 amino acids. Trimming took 3 bases from V and 3 from J, leaving 12 bases between them. CDR3 bases: TGTGCCAGCAGCTTCCGGGACACCTTCTATAATTCACCCCTCCACTTT. This translates into CASSFRDTFYNSPLHF.

The rearrangement joins TRBV4-2 to TRBJ2-7; no definite D call. Germline V gene lookup returns CDR1 LGHNA and CDR2 YNFKEQ. V lost 0 bases and J lost 2, with 8 bases in between. This CDR3 spans 14 amino acids. The chain's CDR3 is CASSQEKQPYEQYF. In DNA, the CDR3 is TGTGCCAGCAGCCAAGAGAAACAGCCCTACGAGCAGTACTTC.

The chain combines TRBV29-1 with TRBJ1-2, with 9 bases lining up with TRBD1. This CDR3 contains 14 residues. Germline CDR1 is SQVTM and CDR2 is ANQGSEA. The J segment lost 7 bases and the V segment lost 3 bases, leaving 9 bases of the junction unmatched. The CDR3: CSVDPGTGRGGYTF. The CDR3 nucleotides read TGCAGCGTTGACCCCGGGACAGGGCGGGGTGGCTACACCTTC.

V is TRBV19 and J is TRBJ2-7; D perhaps matches TRBD1 (5 bases). Trimming pared 1 base from V and 0 bases from J, leaving 10 bases between. This CDR3 is built from 15 residues. Germline V gives CDR1 LNHDA, CDR2 SQIVND (reference sequence). DNA of the CDR3: TGTGCCAGTAGTATAGGTAAAGGGGCCTCCTACGAGCAGTACTTC. This encodes CASSIGKGASYEQYF.

The rearrangement uses TRBV7-8 and TRBJ2-5; 14 bases fit TRBD2. Per the germline V gene, CDR1 is SGHVS and CDR2 is FQNEAQ. CDR3 length: 20 residues. V shed 5 bases, J shed 4 bases, and the junction held 18 bases outside the gene matches. The CDR3 is CASSPTLLTSGRARGETQYF. The CDR3 nucleotides read TGTGCCAGCAGCCCGACTCTACTGACTAGCGGGAGGGCCAGGGGAGAGACCCAGTACTTC.

This rearrangement joins TRBV15 to TRBJ2-7; D might be TRBD2 (6 bases). Germline V gene sequence: CDR1 LNHNV, CDR2 YYDKDF (reference sequence). The V gene lost 0 bases and the J gene lost 5 bases, with 11 bases spanning the gap. The CDR3 is 14 residues long. DNA for the CDR3: TGTGCCACCAGCAGAGAATGGGAGCGGGACGAGCAGTACTTC. Residues: CATSREWERDEQYF.

The chain carries TRBV7-9 and TRBJ2-5; D not resolved. The J call may be in error: the DNA end matches TRBJ2-7 better. Germline-derived CDR1 and CDR2 are SEHNR and FQNEAQ (reference sequence). The CDR3 is 14 residues long. The CDR3 DNA is TGTGCCAGCAGCCTAAGACTGACCTATGACGAGCAGTACTTC. Its protein product is CASSLRLTYDEQYF.

This clone was counted between two and nine times. This chain uses TRBV18 with TRBJ1-1, with TRBD1 matching over 9 bases. V shed 3 bases, J shed 13 bases, and the junction held 9 bases outside the gene matches. The length of the CDR3 is 13 residues. CDR1 is KGHSH, CDR2 LQKENI, per germline. CDR3 sequence reads: CASSPWTGDLGFF. DNA for the CDR3: TGTGCCAGCTCACCTTGGACAGGGGATCTCGGTTTCTTT.

CDR3 residues: CASSLVKGGSYEQYF. In DNA form, the CDR3 reads TGTGCCAGCAGCTTAGTCAAAGGGGGTTCCTACGAGCAGTACTTC. This rearrangement joins TRBV11-2 to TRBJ2-7; D is perhaps TRBD1 (6 bases). V lost 1 base and J 1 base, leaving 11 bases between the germline ends. Germline V gene data show CDR1 as SGHAT and CDR2 as FQNNGV. This CDR3 is 15 amino acids long.

The chain carries TRBV5-4 and TRBJ2-5; TRBD1 matches 8 bases. The CDR3 is 15 amino acids. J was trimmed by 4 bases and V by 3 bases; bases with no gene match: 8. Germline V gene lookup returns CDR1 SGHNT and CDR2 YYREEE (reference sequence). The CDR3 nucleotides read TGTGCCAGCAGCTCCGGGGGCCAGGGGGCAGAGACCCAGTACTTC. It yields the protein CASSSGGQGAETQYF. Combining the CDR3 with reference TRBV5-4 and TRBJ2-5 gives the whole variable domain ETGVTQSPTHLIKTRGQQVTLRCSSQSGHNTVSWYQQALGQGPQFIFQYYREEENGRGNFPPRFSGLQFPNYSSELNVNALELDDSALYLCASSSGGQGAETQYFGPGTRLLVL.

As to this clone: Other DNA sequences from this sample encode an identical CDR3 as well. The chain combines TRBV4-3 with TRBJ2-7; TRBD2 matches at 7 bases. With 1 base clipped from V and 3 bases from J, the junction kept 0 bases outside the gene matches. Germline lookup yields CDR1 LGHNA and CDR2 YSLEER. The CDR3 has 13 amino acids. The CDR3 DNA follows: TGCGCCAGCAGCCAAGGCGGGGGCTACGAGCAGTACTTC. The encoded protein is CASSQGGGYEQYF.

This clone was counted between two and nine times. The J gene is TRBJ2-2, the V gene TRBV14; 7 bases line up with TRBD1. The CDR3 loop spans 16 amino acids. Germline assignment: CDR1 SGHDN and CDR2 FVKESK. After removal of 2 bases from V and 2 bases from J, the junction contained 5 bases not matched to a gene. CDR3 in amino acids: CASSQMTGFNTGELFF. CDR3 DNA: TGTGCCAGCAGCCAAATGACAGGGTTTAACACCGGGGAGCTGTTTTTT.

This sequence joins TRBV7-3 and TRBJ2-1; 9 nucleotides align to TRBD2. The CDR3 is 15 residues long. In germline, CDR1 is SGHTA, CDR2 FQGTGA. The ends lost 1 base at V and 7 bases at J; junction bases unmatched: 5. This chain's CDR3 is CASSLISGSRNEQFF. In nucleotides, the CDR3 is TGTGCCAGCAGCTTAATTAGCGGGAGTAGAAATGAGCAGTTCTTC.

This clone was counted between two and nine times. The chain carries TRBV9 and TRBJ2-2, with TRBD2 matching 7 bases. Germline-derived CDR1 and CDR2 are SGDLS and YYNGEE. This CDR3 has 16 residues. With V trimmed by 7 bases and J by 3 bases, 12 bases remained unmatched. The CDR3 is CASSNTGGSHTGELFF. The CDR3 DNA is TGTGCCAGCTCTAACACGGGGGGATCCCACACCGGGGAGCTGTTTTTT. Full variable domain (outside the CDR3, taken from reference TRBV9 and TRBJ2-2): DSGVTQTPKHLITATGQRVTLRCSPRSGDLSVYWYQQSLDQGLQFLIQYYNGEERAKGNILERFSAQQFPDLHSELNLSSLELGDSALYFCASSNTGGSHTGELFFGEGSRLTVL.

The chain combines TRBV6-5 with TRBJ2-3, with a weak D call TRBD2 (6 bases). Germline V gene lookup returns CDR1 MNHEY and CDR2 SVGAGI. Trimming took 8 bases from V and 2 from J, leaving 17 bases between them. This CDR3 is built from 15 residues. The CDR3 protein is CASGHRDLYTDTQYF. For the CDR3, the DNA is TGTGCCAGCGGCCATAGGGACTTATACACAGATACGCAGTATTTT.

V and J are TRBV27 and TRBJ2-7, with D possibly matching TRBD1 (5 bases). The CDR3 length is 13 residues. V was shortened by 5 bases and J by 0 bases, with 8 bases between the two germline ends. Germline V gene data show CDR1 as MNHEY and CDR2 as SMNVEV (reference sequence). The CDR3 protein is CASSGAGSYEQYF. The CDR3 DNA follows: TGTGCCAGCAGTGGGGCAGGCTCCTACGAGCAGTACTTC.

This clone was recorded only once. V gene TRBV5-4 combines with J gene TRBJ2-7; TRBD2 matches 14 bases. After removal of 4 bases from V and 2 bases from J, the junction contained 5 bases not matched to a gene. There are 16 residues in the CDR3. Germline CDR1 SGHNT, CDR2 YYREEE (reference sequence). CDR3 in DNA: TGTGCCAGCAGCGCCCCGGGACTAGCGGGAGCCTACGAGCAGTACTTC. Translation: CASSAPGLAGAYEQYF.

This clone was found once. The genes are TRBV30 and TRBJ2-2, with D uncertain. Germline CDR1 reads GTSNPN; CDR2 reads SVGIG (reference sequence). The CDR3 spans 14 residues. V dropped 3 bases and J dropped 2 bases, with 10 bases sitting between them. CDR3 region: CAWSLELNTGELFF. The CDR3, as DNA: TGTGCCTGGAGCCTGGAGTTAAACACCGGGGAGCTGTTTTTT.

The gene calls are TRBV5-6 and TRBJ1-6, with 7 bases lining up with TRBD1. CDR1 and CDR2 (germline): SGHDT, YYEEEE. Unmatched junction bases numbered 8, after V lost 4 bases and J lost 7 bases. This CDR3 has 15 residues. In DNA, the CDR3 is TGTGCCAGCAGCCCTACAGGGGCAAGGAATTCACCCCTCCACTTT. Its protein product is CASSPTGARNSPLHF.

The chain is built from TRBV5-1 and TRBJ1-1; D uncertain. The CDR3 spans 14 residues. Trimming pared 7 bases from V and 0 bases from J, leaving 13 bases between. CDR1 SGHRS and CDR2 YFSETQ come from the germline V gene. CDR3 in amino acids: CASSFGGMNTEAFF. The CDR3 coding sequence is TGCGCCAGCTCCTTTGGAGGGATGAACACTGAAGCTTTCTTT.

This chain links TRBV5-1 with TRBJ2-5; 8 nucleotides match TRBD1. This CDR3 has 14 residues. CDR1 is SGHRS and CDR2 is YFSETQ in the germline V gene. V was pared by 4 bases and J by 5 bases, with 7 bases of the junction left unmatched. CDR3 loop: CASSRGDRGETQYF. The CDR3 nucleotides read TGCGCCAGCAGCCGTGGCGACAGGGGTGAGACCCAGTACTTC.

This clone has just one count. Its ends do not fully match the called genes, so a read error is possible. V gene TRBV5-1 combines with J gene TRBJ2-6; D may be TRBD2 (6 bases). CDR3 length: 19 residues. CDR1 and CDR2 (germline): SGHRS, YFSETQ. DNA for the CDR3: TGCGCCAGCAGCTTGGCGACAGCTGGGGGGAGCTCTGGGGCCAACGGCCTGACTTTC. It yields the protein CASSLATAGGSSGANGLTF.

The chain combines TRBV5-5 with TRBJ1-3, with a weak D call TRBD1 (6 bases). The germline V gene has CDR1 SGHKS and CDR2 YYEKEE (reference sequence). The CDR3 has 16 residues. V was clipped by 6 bases and J by 3 bases, with 19 bases between them. Here the CDR3 reads CASTNASVRGGNTIYF. The DNA for the CDR3 is TGTGCCAGCACCAACGCTTCGGTCAGGGGTGGAAACACCATATATTTT.